A single sample is the source of the 27 T cell receptor beta chains below, sequenced in a study of T cell responses to AZD1222 COVID-19 vaccine. Here immunoSEQ multiplex PCR was the method, and the copy in TCRdb shows in-frame clones only, minus some. The repertoire holds 150,000 or so clones, with about 90% as singletons. Sequencing used peripheral blood, obtained on day 0 of AZD1222 vaccination. These TCRs come from an adult in good health.

The chain combines TRBV6-2 or TRBV6-3 with TRBJ2-3; a weak D match, TRBD1 (5 bases). V gave up 5 bases and J gave up 0 bases, with 12 bases separating them. Germline V gene data show CDR1 as MNHEY and CDR2 as SVGEGT. The CDR3 loop spans 15 amino acids. CDR3 sequence reads: CASSLDSPSTDTQYF. Written as DNA, the CDR3 is TGTGCCAGCAGTCTCGACAGTCCTAGCACAGATACGCAGTATTTT.

This sequence joins TRBV20-1 and TRBJ2-2; the D is unclear. Deletions cut 3 bases from V and 6 bases from J, with 8 bases between. The CDR3 loop spans 12 amino acids. Germline V gene sequence: CDR1 DFQATT, CDR2 SNEGSKA (reference sequence). CDR3 bases: TGCAGTGCTAGTATTTCCGCCGGGGAGCTGTTTTTT. It yields the protein CSASISAGELFF.

This clone was counted a few times. This chain's CDR3 is CASSLEGGKDSPLHF. CDR3 coding DNA: TGCGCCAGCAGCCTCGAGGGGGGCAAAGACTCACCCCTCCACTTT. The chain combines TRBV5-1 with TRBJ1-6, with D possibly matching TRBD1 (6 bases). Germline assignment: CDR1 SGHRS and CDR2 YFSETQ. Trimming removed 4 bases from V and 10 bases from J, with 18 bases in between. This CDR3 has 15 amino acids. Filled out from reference TRBV5-1 and TRBJ1-6, the complete variable domain reads KAGVTQTPRYLIKTRGQQVTLSCSPISGHRSVSWYQQTPGQGLQFLFEYFSETQRNKGNFPGRFSGRQFSNSRSEMNVSTLELGDSALYLCASSLEGGKDSPLHFGNGTRLTVT.

This clone was observed once. The chain uses TRBV4-1 and TRBJ1-1; a possible D gene is TRBD1 (5 bases). Looked up from germline, CDR1 is MGHRA and CDR2 is YSYEKL. Trimming shortened V by 4 bases and J by 2 bases, and 14 bases separated the two germline ends. The CDR3 has 15 amino acids. The CDR3 DNA sequence: TGCGCCAGCAGCCCCCTCGAGGGGCTCAACACTGAAGCTTTCTTT. This codes for CASSPLEGLNTEAFF.

This chain joins TRBV20-1 and TRBJ1-1; D unresolved. The V end was cut by 1 base, the J end by 10 bases, with 10 bases between. The germline V gene has CDR1 DFQATT and CDR2 SNEGSKA (reference sequence). The CDR3 covers 11 residues. Here the CDR3 DNA reads TGCAGTGCTAGAGTTTCATACGTAGCTTTCTTT. It specifies CSARVSYVAFF.

This clone has a single count. The rearrangement joins TRBV6-2 or TRBV6-3 to TRBJ1-1, with TRBD1 as a possible D gene (6 bases). V was clipped by 5 bases and J by 8 bases, with 12 bases between them. The CDR3 runs 12 residues. From germline, CDR1 is MNHEY and CDR2 SVGEGT. The CDR3 spells CASSDSTGEAFF. The DNA for the CDR3 is TGTGCCAGCAGTGATTCTACAGGGGAAGCTTTCTTT.

V gene TRBV19 combines with J gene TRBJ1-5; D is unclear. With 7 bases removed from V and 0 bases from J, the gap between germline ends came to 10 bases. Germline V gene lookup returns CDR1 LNHDA and CDR2 SQIVND (reference sequence). The CDR3 sequence is 14 residues long. CDR3 sequence: CASTPQHSNQPQHF. The CDR3 DNA is TGTGCCAGTACTCCGCAGCATAGCAATCAGCCCCAGCATTTT.

V gene TRBV5-5 combines with J gene TRBJ2-2; D is unresolved. Germline V gene data show CDR1 as SGHKS and CDR2 as YYEKEE (reference sequence). Trimming removed 1 base from V and 0 bases from J, with 7 bases in between. This CDR3 has 15 amino acids. The CDR3 loop reads CASSLPKTNTGELFF. Written as DNA, the CDR3 is TGTGCCAGCAGCTTGCCTAAAACGAACACCGGGGAGCTGTTTTTT.

V and J are TRBV4-3 and TRBJ2-1, with TRBD2 matching 8 bases. CDR1 LGHNA and CDR2 YSLEER come from the germline V gene. Germline trimming cut 0 bases from V and 3 bases from J; bases unmatched to any gene: 13. The CDR3 is 19 residues long. CDR3 sequence reads: CASSQDLGNPSGHYNEQFF. CDR3 DNA: TGCGCCAGCAGCCAAGATCTAGGGAATCCTAGCGGGCACTACAATGAGCAGTTCTTC.

J is TRBJ2-1 and V is TRBV5-1; 9 bases agree with TRBD1. Looked up from germline, CDR1 is SGHRS and CDR2 is YFSETQ. Germline trimming cut 4 bases from V and 7 bases from J; bases unmatched to any gene: 9. The CDR3 spans 15 residues. The CDR3 region has the DNA TGCGCCAGCAGCCCCGCGAGAGGACAGGGGAATGAGCAGTTCTTC. It codes for CASSPARGQGNEQFF.

The rearrangement uses TRBV27 and TRBJ1-4; no definite D call. The CDR3 is 13 residues long. Germline V gene sequence: CDR1 MNHEY, CDR2 SMNVEV (reference sequence). V dropped 6 bases and J dropped 4 bases, with 9 bases sitting between them. CDR3 coding DNA: TGTGCCAGCAGACGTATTGGTAATGAAAAACTGTTTTTT. Its translation: CASRRIGNEKLFF.

The chain employs TRBV27 and TRBJ1-1; 7 bases line up with TRBD1. Losses at the gene ends were 6 bases for V and 2 bases for J; bases not matched to a gene: 6. There are 14 residues in the CDR3. Germline V gene lookup returns CDR1 MNHEY and CDR2 SMNVEV (reference sequence). The chain's CDR3 is CASRRQGPNTEAFF. Written as DNA, the CDR3 is TGTGCCAGCAGAAGACAGGGACCAAACACTGAAGCTTTCTTT.

The chain joins TRBV28 to TRBJ2-1; D is possibly TRBD2 (7 bases). CDR3 size: 15 residues. With 8 bases removed from V and 4 bases from J, the gap between germline ends came to 18 bases. Germline V gene data show CDR1 as MDHEN and CDR2 as SYDVKM. The CDR3 region has the DNA TGTGCCAGCTTCGGGGGGTCGGACAGTTACAATGAGCAGTTCTTC. Amino acid sequence: CASFGGSDSYNEQFF.

This chain joins TRBV18 and TRBJ1-5, with 11 bases matching TRBD1. The CDR3 spans 14 residues. Germline lookup yields CDR1 KGHSH and CDR2 LQKENI. J was trimmed by 4 bases and V by 6 bases; bases with no gene match: 2. The CDR3 loop reads CASSGQGANQPQHF. In DNA form, the CDR3 reads TGTGCCAGCTCCGGACAGGGGGCTAATCAGCCCCAGCATTTT.

The sample holds one count of this clone. The CDR3 loop reads CASTFPRGGQYF. In nucleotides, the CDR3 is TGTGCCAGCACTTTCCCCCGGGGGGGGCAGTACTTC. This chain joins TRBV28 and TRBJ2-7; 8 bases agree with TRBD2. The J segment lost 9 bases and the V segment lost 7 bases, leaving 8 bases of the junction unmatched. Germline values: CDR1 MDHEN, CDR2 SYDVKM. This CDR3 is 12 amino acids long.

This clone appeared a few times. The chain is built from TRBV6-4 and TRBJ2-1, with 9 bases aligning to TRBD2. Losses at the gene ends were 3 bases for V and 8 bases for J; bases not matched to a gene: 8. The CDR3 extends over 15 amino acids. CDR1 and CDR2 (germline): MRHNA, SNTAGT. CDR3 region: CASSERAGGPHEQFF. The DNA for the CDR3 is TGTGCCAGCAGTGAAAGGGCGGGGGGGCCACATGAGCAGTTCTTC.

V and J are TRBV28 and TRBJ1-1, with a weak D call TRBD1 (6 bases). The V gene lost 1 base and the J gene lost 3 bases, with 9 bases spanning the gap. CDR1 MDHEN and CDR2 SYDVKM come from the germline V gene. The CDR3 consists of 14 residues. Here the CDR3 reads CASSLSWGHTEAFF. CDR3 DNA sequence: TGTGCCAGCAGTTTATCTTGGGGGCACACTGAAGCTTTCTTT.

The chain uses TRBV18 and TRBJ1-4; D ambiguous. The CDR3 covers 13 residues. V was trimmed by 3 bases and J by 6 bases, leaving 8 bases between them. Germline values: CDR1 KGHSH, CDR2 LQKENI. This CDR3 reads CASSPGRDEKLFF. CDR3 DNA sequence: TGTGCCAGCTCACCCGGGAGGGATGAAAAACTGTTTTTT.

The chain is built from TRBV7-2 and TRBJ2-7; possible D gene TRBD1, 6 bases. This CDR3 region has 14 residues. Trimming stripped 4 bases from V and 1 base from J, with 11 bases between. CDR1 SGHTA and CDR2 FQGNSA come from the germline V gene. The CDR3, as DNA: TGTGCCAGCAGCTCTCCAGGGGCTTCCTACGAGCAGTACTTC. It translates to CASSSPGASYEQYF.

DNA for the CDR3: TGTGCCAGCAGCCGGGGGCTTGACTATGGCTACACCTTC. Translating it yields CASSRGLDYGYTF. This chain uses TRBV7-8 with TRBJ1-2; perhaps TRBD1 as D (6 bases). CDR3 size: 13 residues. V was clipped by 5 bases and J by 3 bases, with 10 bases between them. The germline CDR1 and CDR2 sequences are SGHVS and FQNEAQ. Together with reference TRBV7-8 and TRBJ1-2, the CDR3 gives the full variable domain: GAGVSQSPRYKVAKRGQDVALRCDPISGHVSLFWYQQALGQGPEFLTYFQNEAQLDKSGLPSDRFFAERPEGSVSTLKIQRTQQEDSAVYLCASSRGLDYGYTFGSGTRLTVV.

There are a few counts of this clone. This chain uses TRBV7-2 with TRBJ1-1; a possible D gene is TRBD1 (5 bases). From germline, CDR1 is SGHTA and CDR2 FQGNSA. The CDR3 contains 13 residues. Trimming took off 7 bases at V and 7 bases at J, with 16 bases between the two ends. The chain's CDR3 is CASNSGASGEAFF. The CDR3 DNA sequence: TGTGCCAGCAATTCTGGGGCCTCAGGTGAAGCTTTCTTT.

The chain joins TRBV3-1 (or the pseudogene TRBV3-2) to TRBJ1-2; 9 nucleotides agree with TRBD1. This CDR3 has 15 amino acids. V shed 4 bases and J 7 bases; nucleotides not matched to a gene: 10. Germline CDR1 reads LGHDT; CDR2 reads YNNKEL (reference sequence). CDR3 amino acids: CASSPAGQGIGGYTF. CDR3 nucleotides: TGTGCCAGCAGCCCAGCGGGACAGGGTATCGGTGGCTACACCTTC.

The chain employs TRBV6-2 or TRBV6-3 and TRBJ1-4; no clear D. With 2 bases removed from V and 7 bases from J, the gap between germline ends came to 17 bases. CDR3 length equals 16 residues. In germline, CDR1 is MNHEY, CDR2 SVGEGT. CDR3 sequence reads: CASSYGEGSFSEKLFF. The CDR3 DNA sequence: TGTGCCAGCAGTTACGGAGAAGGGTCGTTTAGTGAAAAACTGTTTTTT.

The chain uses TRBV24-1 and TRBJ1-2; a weak D match, TRBD1 (6 bases). V lost 4 bases, J lost 4 bases, and 12 bases lay in between. The CDR3 is 14 residues long. Germline V gene lookup returns CDR1 KGHDR and CDR2 SFDVKD. This CDR3 reads CATSDWTATYGYTF. CDR3 DNA: TGTGCCACCAGTGACTGGACAGCCACCTATGGCTACACCTTC.

The chain has TRBV19 and TRBJ2-1; D may be TRBD1 or TRBD2 (7 bases each). V lost 7 bases and J 1 base, leaving 26 bases between the germline ends. Germline V gene data show CDR1 as LNHDA and CDR2 as SQIVND (reference sequence). This CDR3 has 19 amino acids. CDR3 DNA: TGTGCCAGTAATAATATATGGCAGGGGGGGCTTAAATCCTACAATGAGCAGTTCTTC. This encodes CASNNIWQGGLKSYNEQFF.

V and J are TRBV28 and TRBJ1-1; TRBD1 might be the D (5 bases). The CDR3 sequence is 14 residues long. CDR1 MDHEN and CDR2 SYDVKM come from the germline V gene. V was clipped by 7 bases and J by 2 bases, with 14 bases between them. The CDR3 nucleotides are TGTGCCAGCATCACCTCGGGGGGTAACACTGAAGCTTTCTTT. The encoded protein is CASITSGGNTEAFF.

J is TRBJ2-1 and V is TRBV7-3; 7 nucleotides match TRBD1. The length of the CDR3 is 16 residues. Looked up from germline, CDR1 is SGHTA and CDR2 is FQGTGA. V shed 6 bases, J shed 7 bases, and the junction held 15 bases outside the gene matches. The CDR3 reads CASSFTGDPLGNEQFF. The CDR3 coding sequence is TGTGCCAGCAGTTTTACAGGGGATCCCCTGGGTAATGAGCAGTTCTTC.